What follows describes a single T cell receptor (beta chain). The CDR3 consists of 15 residues. Germline V gene sequence: CDR1 MDHEN, CDR2 SYDVKM. V lost 8 bases and J lost 4; bases outside the gene matches: 10. The sample comes from a study of technical replicates of blood from several donors. This table comes from immunoSEQ multiplex PCR, and its TCRdb copy is limited to in-frame clones, with some not included. Of roughly 97,000 clones in the sample, 95% to 96% were seen once. This TCR derives from a human donor in good health. The V call is TRBV28, the J call TRBJ2-7, with 11 bases that match TRBD2. Input material: T cells isolated from PBMCs. CDR3 protein: CASYSALAGEYEQYF. The DNA of the CDR3 is TGTGCCAGCTACTCAGCACTAGCGGGAGAATACGAGCAGTACTTC. Looking up the rest from reference TRBV28 and TRBJ2-7 gives the full variable domain: DVKVTQSSRYLVKRTGEKVFLECVQDMDHENMFWYRQDPGLGLRLIYFSYDVKMKEKGDIPEGYSVSREKKERFSLILESASTNQTSMYLCASYSALAGEYEQYFGPGTRLTVT.